These 12 T cell receptor beta chains were sequenced from one sample in a study of cytomegalovirus exposure and HLA in healthy donors. The method was immunoSEQ multiplex PCR; TCRdb's version includes in-frame clones alone and lacks a portion of them. The sample lists roughly 180,000 clones; around nine tenths were seen once. The sample consisted of PBMCs. Receptor source: a man aged 30 to 45 in good health and CMV-seropositive.

This clone was seen a single time. The J gene is TRBJ1-2, the V gene TRBV5-4; perhaps TRBD1 as D (6 bases). Trimming removed 4 bases at V and 5 bases at J, with 15 bases between. The CDR3 loop spans 14 amino acids. Germline assignment: CDR1 SGHNT and CDR2 YYREEE (reference sequence). In nucleotides, the CDR3 is TGTGCCAGCAGCCAGGGGCGGCCAACGTATGGCTACACCTTC. It yields the protein CASSQGRPTYGYTF.

This sequence joins TRBV6-5 and TRBJ2-7; a possible D gene is TRBD2 (6 bases). V gave up 1 base and J gave up 0 bases, with 10 bases separating them. Per the germline V gene, CDR1 is MNHEY and CDR2 is SVGAGI. This CDR3 comprises 15 residues. The CDR3 coding sequence is TGTGCCAGCAGTTACTTGGCGGGGAGCTCCTACGAGCAGTACTTC. It translates to CASSYLAGSSYEQYF.

The genes are TRBV27 and TRBJ2-7; a possible D gene is TRBD2 (6 bases). Germline loops: CDR1 MNHEY, CDR2 SMNVEV (reference sequence). The CDR3 sequence is 15 residues long. Trimming left V 5 bases short and J 3 bases short, with 17 bases between. The CDR3 sequence: CASSPSGTEGYEQYF. In DNA, the CDR3 is TGTGCCAGCAGTCCATCCGGGACGGAGGGCTACGAGCAGTACTTC.

This chain uses TRBV30 with TRBJ1-2; TRBD1 matches 8 bases. Germline lookup yields CDR1 GTSNPN and CDR2 SVGIG (reference sequence). The CDR3 consists of 12 residues. Losses at the gene ends were 7 bases for V and 8 bases for J; bases not matched to a gene: 9. The CDR3 region is CAFPDRGEGYTF. CDR3 coding DNA: TGTGCCTTCCCAGACAGGGGTGAGGGCTACACCTTC.

J is TRBJ2-7 and V is TRBV6-5, with a tentative D call TRBD1 (5 bases). Deletions cut 6 bases from V and 4 bases from J, with 10 bases between. The CDR3 sequence is 12 residues long. Germline V gene data show CDR1 as MNHEY and CDR2 as SVGAGI. CDR3 bases: TGTGCCAGCAGCCCTACAGGTTACGAGCAGTACTTC. Translation gives CASSPTGYEQYF.

V is TRBV5-1 and J is TRBJ1-1; 7 positions agree with TRBD1. J lost 3 bases, V lost 0 bases, and 2 bases had no gene match. Germline-derived CDR1 and CDR2 are SGHRS and YFSETQ. The CDR3 spans 14 residues. CDR3 in DNA: TGCGCCAGCAGCTTGGCAGGGGGGGACACTGAAGCTTTCTTT. Protein sequence: CASSLAGGDTEAFF.

The chain employs TRBV27 and TRBJ2-3; 8 nucleotides agree with TRBD2. Germline loops: CDR1 MNHEY, CDR2 SMNVEV (reference sequence). The CDR3 runs to 15 residues. Trimming at V came to 6 bases and at J to 6 bases, leaving 11 bases not matched to a gene. CDR3 sequence (DNA): TGTGCCAGCAGCCGACCACTCGGGGGGGTTGATACGCAGTATTTT. This sequence encodes CASSRPLGGVDTQYF.

CDR3 amino acids: CASSAKVNTEAFF. In DNA form, the CDR3 reads TGTGCCAGCAGCGCTAAGGTGAACACTGAAGCTTTCTTT. The V call is TRBV9, the J call TRBJ1-1; D gene uncertain. V lost 3 bases, J lost 0 bases, and 6 bases lay in between. CDR1 and CDR2 (germline): SGDLS, YYNGEE. The CDR3 runs 13 residues.

The CDR3 DNA follows: TGTGCCAGCAGCCGTGAAATGTGGGGACCAGCGAACACCGGGGAGCTGTTTTTT. Its translation is CASSREMWGPANTGELFF. J is TRBJ2-2 and V is TRBV5-6; D could derive from TRBD1 or TRBD2 (5 bases each). Trimming took 4 bases from V and 0 from J, leaving 19 bases between them. The germline V gene encodes CDR1 SGHDT and CDR2 YYEEEE. The CDR3 is made up of 18 amino acids.

The CDR3 region is CASRDIETEAFF. CDR3 sequence (DNA): TGTGCCAGCCGGGACATCGAAACTGAAGCTTTCTTT. V is TRBV19 and J is TRBJ1-1, with D tentatively TRBD1 (6 bases). Trimming stripped 9 bases from V and 5 bases from J, with 13 bases between. Germline CDR1 LNHDA, CDR2 SQIVND (reference sequence). The CDR3 loop spans 12 amino acids. The whole variable domain, remainder taken from reference TRBV19 and TRBJ1-1, is DGGITQSPKYLFRKEGQNVTLSCEQNLNHDAMYWYRQDPGQGLRLIYYSQIVNDFQKGDIAEGYSVSREKKESFPLTVTSAQKNPTAFYLCASRDIETEAFFGQGTRLTVV.

This clone was seen a few times. The chain uses TRBV10-1 and TRBJ2-5, with 10 positions matching TRBD1. CDR3 length equals 14 residues. The germline V gene encodes CDR1 WNHNN and CDR2 SYGVQD (reference sequence). The V segment lost 2 bases and the J segment 3 bases; nucleotides outside the gene matches: 0. The CDR3, as DNA: TGCGCCAGCAGTGAGGGACAGGGGGAAGAGACCCAGTACTTC. Translating it yields CASSEGQGEETQYF.

The chain carries TRBV30 and TRBJ1-4, with 10 bases fitting TRBD1. The CDR3 is 17 residues long. The trim removed 4 bases at V and 8 bases at J, leaving 16 bases unmatched. The germline V gene has CDR1 GTSNPN and CDR2 SVGIG (reference sequence). The CDR3 spells CAWTPGPGQGIIEKLFF. DNA for the CDR3: TGTGCCTGGACCCCTGGTCCGGGACAGGGGATTATAGAAAAACTGTTTTTT.